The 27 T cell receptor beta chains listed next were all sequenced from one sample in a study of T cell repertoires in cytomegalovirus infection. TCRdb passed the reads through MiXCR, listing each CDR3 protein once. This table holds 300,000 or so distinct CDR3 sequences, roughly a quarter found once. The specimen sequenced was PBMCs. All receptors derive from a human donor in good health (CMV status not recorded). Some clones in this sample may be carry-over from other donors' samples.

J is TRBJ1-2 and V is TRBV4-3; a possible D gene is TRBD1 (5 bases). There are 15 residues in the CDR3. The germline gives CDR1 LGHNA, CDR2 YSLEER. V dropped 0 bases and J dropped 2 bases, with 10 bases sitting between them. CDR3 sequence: CASSQDLWGNYGYTF. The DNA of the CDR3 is TGCGCCAGCAGCCAAGATCTATGGGGGAACTATGGCTACACCTTC.

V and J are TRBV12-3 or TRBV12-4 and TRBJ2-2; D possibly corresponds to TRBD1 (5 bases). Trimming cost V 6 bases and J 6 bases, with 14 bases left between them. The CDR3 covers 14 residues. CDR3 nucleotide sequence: TGTGCCAGCAGACCCTCAGGGCGTTCCGGGGAGCTGTTTTTT. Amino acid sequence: CASRPSGRSGELFF.

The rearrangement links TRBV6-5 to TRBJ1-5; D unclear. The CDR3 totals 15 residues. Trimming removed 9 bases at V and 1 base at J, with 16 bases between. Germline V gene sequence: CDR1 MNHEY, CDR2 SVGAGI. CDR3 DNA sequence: TGTGCCAGTCGGGAGTCGGTTTTGAGCAATCAGCCCCAGCATTTT. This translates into CASRESVLSNQPQHF.

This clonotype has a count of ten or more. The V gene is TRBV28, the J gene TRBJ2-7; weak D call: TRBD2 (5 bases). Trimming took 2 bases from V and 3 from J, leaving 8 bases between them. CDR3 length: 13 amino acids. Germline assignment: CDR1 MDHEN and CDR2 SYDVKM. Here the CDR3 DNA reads TGTGCCAGCAGTTTAAGCGGCCTCTACGAGCAGTACTTC. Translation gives CASSLSGLYEQYF.

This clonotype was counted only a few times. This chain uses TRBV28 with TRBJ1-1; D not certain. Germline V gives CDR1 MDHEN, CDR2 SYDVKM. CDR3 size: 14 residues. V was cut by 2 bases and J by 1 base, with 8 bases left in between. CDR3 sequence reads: CASSLDTWNTEAFF. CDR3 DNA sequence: TGTGCCAGCAGTTTAGACACATGGAACACTGAAGCTTTCTTT.

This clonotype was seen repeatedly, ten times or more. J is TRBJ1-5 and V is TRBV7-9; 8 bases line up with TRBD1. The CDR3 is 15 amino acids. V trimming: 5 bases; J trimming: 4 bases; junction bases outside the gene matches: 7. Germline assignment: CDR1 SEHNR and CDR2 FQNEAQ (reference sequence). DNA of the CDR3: TGTGCCAGCAGCCAAGGACAGGGTGGGAATCAGCCCCAGCATTTT. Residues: CASSQGQGGNQPQHF.

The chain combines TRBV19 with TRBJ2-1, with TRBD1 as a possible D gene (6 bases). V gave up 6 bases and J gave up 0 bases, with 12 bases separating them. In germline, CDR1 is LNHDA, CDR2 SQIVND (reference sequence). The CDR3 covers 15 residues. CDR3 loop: CASRIDRSSYNEQFF. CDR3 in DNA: TGTGCCAGTAGGATTGACAGGAGCTCCTACAATGAGCAGTTCTTC.

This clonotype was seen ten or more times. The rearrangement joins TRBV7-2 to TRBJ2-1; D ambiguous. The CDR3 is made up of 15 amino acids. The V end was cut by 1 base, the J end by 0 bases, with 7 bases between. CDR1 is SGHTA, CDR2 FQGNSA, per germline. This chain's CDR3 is CASSLGPSSYNEQFF. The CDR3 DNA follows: TGTGCCAGCAGCTTAGGCCCCAGCTCCTACAATGAGCAGTTCTTC.

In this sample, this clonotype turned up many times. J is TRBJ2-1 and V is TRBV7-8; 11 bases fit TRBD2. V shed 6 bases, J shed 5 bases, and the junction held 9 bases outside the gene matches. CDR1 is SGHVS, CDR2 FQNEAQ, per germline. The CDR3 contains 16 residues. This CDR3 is CASRFAGTSGNNEQFF. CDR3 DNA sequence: TGTGCCAGCAGGTTCGCGGGGACTAGCGGAAACAATGAGCAGTTCTTC.

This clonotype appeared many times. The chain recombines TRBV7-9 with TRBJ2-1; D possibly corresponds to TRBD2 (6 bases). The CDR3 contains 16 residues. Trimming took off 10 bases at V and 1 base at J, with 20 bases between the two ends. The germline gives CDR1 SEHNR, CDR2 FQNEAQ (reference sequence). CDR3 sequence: CATLRTGTPSYNEQFF. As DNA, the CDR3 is TGTGCCACCCTCCGGACCGGGACTCCTTCCTACAATGAGCAGTTCTTC.

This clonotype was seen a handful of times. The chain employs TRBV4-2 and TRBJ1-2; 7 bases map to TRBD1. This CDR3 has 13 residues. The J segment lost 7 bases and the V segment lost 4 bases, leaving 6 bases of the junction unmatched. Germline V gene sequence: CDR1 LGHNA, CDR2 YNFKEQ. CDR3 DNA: TGTGCCAGCAGCCCTGTCGGACAGGCTGGCTACACCTTC. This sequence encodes CASSPVGQAGYTF.

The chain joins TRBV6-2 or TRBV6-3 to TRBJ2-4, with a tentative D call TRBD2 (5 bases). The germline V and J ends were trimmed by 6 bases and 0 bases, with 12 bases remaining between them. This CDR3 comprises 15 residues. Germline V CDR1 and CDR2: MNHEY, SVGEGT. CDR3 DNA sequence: TGTGCCAGCAGAAAACCCCGGGGAGCCAAAAACATTCAGTACTTC. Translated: CASRKPRGAKNIQYF.

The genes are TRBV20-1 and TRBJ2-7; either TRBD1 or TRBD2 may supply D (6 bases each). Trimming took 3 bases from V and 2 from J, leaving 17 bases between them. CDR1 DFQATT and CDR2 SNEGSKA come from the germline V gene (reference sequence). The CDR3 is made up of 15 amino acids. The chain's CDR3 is CSASRGPGAAYEQYF. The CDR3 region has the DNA TGCAGTGCTAGTCGGGGGCCGGGTGCGGCCTACGAGCAGTACTTC.

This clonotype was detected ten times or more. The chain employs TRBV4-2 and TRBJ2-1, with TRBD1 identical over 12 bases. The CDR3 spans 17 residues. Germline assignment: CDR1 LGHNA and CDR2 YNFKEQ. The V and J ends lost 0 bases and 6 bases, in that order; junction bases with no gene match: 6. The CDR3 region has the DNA TGTGCCAGCAGCCAAGATCCGGGACAGGGGGCGTCCAATGAGCAGTTCTTC. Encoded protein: CASSQDPGQGASNEQFF.

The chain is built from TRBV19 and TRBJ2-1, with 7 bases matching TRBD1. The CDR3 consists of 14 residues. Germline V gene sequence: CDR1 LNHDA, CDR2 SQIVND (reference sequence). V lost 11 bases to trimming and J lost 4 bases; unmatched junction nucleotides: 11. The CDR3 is CASNRGSFYNEQFF. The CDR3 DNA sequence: TGTGCCTCAAACAGGGGATCCTTTTACAATGAGCAGTTCTTC.

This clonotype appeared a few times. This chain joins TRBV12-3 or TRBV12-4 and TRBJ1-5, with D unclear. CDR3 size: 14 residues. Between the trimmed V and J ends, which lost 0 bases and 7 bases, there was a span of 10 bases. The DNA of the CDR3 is TGTGCCAGCAGTTTAGCAGGATCGGGGCAGCCCCAGCATTTT. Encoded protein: CASSLAGSGQPQHF.

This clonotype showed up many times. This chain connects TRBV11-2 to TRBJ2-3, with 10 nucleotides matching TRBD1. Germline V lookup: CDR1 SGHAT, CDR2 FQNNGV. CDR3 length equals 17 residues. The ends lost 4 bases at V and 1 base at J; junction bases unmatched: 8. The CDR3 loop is CASSWGQGLSGTDTQYF. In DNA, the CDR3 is TGTGCCAGCAGCTGGGGACAGGGGTTGAGTGGCACAGATACGCAGTATTTT.

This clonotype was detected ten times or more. This CDR3 is CASSYYGETQYF. The CDR3 region has the DNA TGTGCCAGCAGTTACTATGGAGAGACCCAGTACTTC. The V call is TRBV6-2 or TRBV6-3, the J call TRBJ2-5; no clear D. CDR1 is MNHEY and CDR2 is SVGEGT in the germline V gene. Trimming pared 1 base from V and 4 bases from J, leaving 4 bases between. The length of the CDR3 is 12 residues.

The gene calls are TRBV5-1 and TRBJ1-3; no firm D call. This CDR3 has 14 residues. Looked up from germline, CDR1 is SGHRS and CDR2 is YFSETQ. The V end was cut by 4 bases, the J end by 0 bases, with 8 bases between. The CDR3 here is CASSPLTSGNTIYF. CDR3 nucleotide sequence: TGCGCCAGCAGCCCATTGACCTCTGGAAACACCATATATTTT. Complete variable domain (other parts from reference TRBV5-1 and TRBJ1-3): KAGVTQTPRYLIKTRGQQVTLSCSPISGHRSVSWYQQTPGQGLQFLFEYFSETQRNKGNFPGRFSGRQFSNSRSEMNVSTLELGDSALYLCASSPLTSGNTIYFGEGSWLTVV.

The CDR3 bases are TGTGCCAGCAGCAACAGGGCCGGACTAGCGGGCTACGAGCAGTACTTC. It encodes CASSNRAGLAGYEQYF. The chain has TRBV6-2 or TRBV6-3 and TRBJ2-7; 11 bases align to TRBD2. CDR1 is MNHEY and CDR2 is SVGEGT in the germline V gene. V dropped 6 bases and J dropped 3; count of bases not matched to a gene: 10. This CDR3 has 16 amino acids.

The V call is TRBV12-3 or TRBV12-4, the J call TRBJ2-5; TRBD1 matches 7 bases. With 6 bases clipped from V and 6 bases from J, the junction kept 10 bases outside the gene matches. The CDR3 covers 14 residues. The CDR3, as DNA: TGTGCCAGCAGCCCCGAAGGGACAGCGAAGACCCAGTACTTC. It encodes CASSPEGTAKTQYF.

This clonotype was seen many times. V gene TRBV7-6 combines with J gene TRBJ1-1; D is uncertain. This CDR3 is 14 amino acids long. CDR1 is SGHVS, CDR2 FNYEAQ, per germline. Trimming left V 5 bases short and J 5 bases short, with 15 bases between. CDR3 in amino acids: CASSPRISGTEAFF. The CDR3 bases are TGTGCCAGCAGCCCTAGGATCTCTGGTACTGAAGCTTTCTTT.

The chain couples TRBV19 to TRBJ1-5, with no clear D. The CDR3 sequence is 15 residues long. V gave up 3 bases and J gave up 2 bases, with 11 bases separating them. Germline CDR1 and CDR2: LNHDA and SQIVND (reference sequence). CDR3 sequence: CASSISQAGNQPQHF. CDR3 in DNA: TGTGCCAGTAGTATCTCCCAGGCGGGCAATCAGCCCCAGCATTTT.

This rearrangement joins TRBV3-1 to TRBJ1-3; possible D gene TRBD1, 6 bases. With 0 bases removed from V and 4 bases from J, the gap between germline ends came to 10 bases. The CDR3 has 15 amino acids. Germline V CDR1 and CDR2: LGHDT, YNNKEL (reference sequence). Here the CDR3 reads CASSQDHREGNTIYF. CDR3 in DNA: TGTGCCAGCAGCCAAGATCACAGGGAAGGAAACACCATATATTTT.

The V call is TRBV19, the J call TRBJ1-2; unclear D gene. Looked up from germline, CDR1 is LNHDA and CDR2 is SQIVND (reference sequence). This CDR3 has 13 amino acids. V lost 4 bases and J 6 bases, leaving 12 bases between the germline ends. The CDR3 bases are TGTGCCAGTAGTACCAGGACTCTGGATGGCTACACCTTC. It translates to CASSTRTLDGYTF.

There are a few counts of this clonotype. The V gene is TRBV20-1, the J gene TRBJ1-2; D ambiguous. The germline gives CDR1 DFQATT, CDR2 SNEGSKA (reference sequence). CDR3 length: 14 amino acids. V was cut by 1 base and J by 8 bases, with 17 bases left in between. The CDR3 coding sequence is TGCAGTGCTAGAGGGGTTAGAGGGAAGGCCGGCTACACCTTC. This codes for CSARGVRGKAGYTF.

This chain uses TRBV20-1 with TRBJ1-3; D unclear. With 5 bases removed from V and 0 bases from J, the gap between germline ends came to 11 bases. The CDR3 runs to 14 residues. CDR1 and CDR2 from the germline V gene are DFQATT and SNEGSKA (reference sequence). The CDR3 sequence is CSAETVSSGNTIYF. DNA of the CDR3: TGCAGTGCTGAGACTGTATCCTCTGGAAACACCATATATTTT.